This TCR beta chain was found in a study of blood T cell repertoires in COVID-19. Across the whole study: Sites in the United States, Italy and Spain provided acute and convalescent COVID-19 samples. PBMCs, B-cell-depleted T cells, or T cells were the source of the cDNA or gDNA that made up the material.

This clone was counted once. Germline V CDR1 and CDR2: LGHDT, YNNKEL (reference sequence). The CDR3 runs 14 residues. The V and J ends lost 2 bases and 2 bases respectively, with 9 bases between them. Per the study methods: Reference gene primer amplification gave nucleated cell count estimates. Clones were sequenced by immunoSEQ multiplex PCR, and TCRdb holds only the in-frame ones, with some missing. The V and J calls and clone size come from that table; D and trimming were worked out from the DNA. The sample lists approximately 190,000 clones; over 70% were seen once. The source is a man in his 60s with active or convalescent COVID-19. The sample comprised peripheral blood. The V and J genes are TRBV3-1 (or the pseudogene TRBV3-2) and TRBJ1-1; a possible D gene is TRBD1 (5 bases). This chain's CDR3 is CASSQRTSNTEAFF. The CDR3 bases are TGTGCCAGCAGCCAAAGGACATCAAACACTGAAGCTTTCTTT.